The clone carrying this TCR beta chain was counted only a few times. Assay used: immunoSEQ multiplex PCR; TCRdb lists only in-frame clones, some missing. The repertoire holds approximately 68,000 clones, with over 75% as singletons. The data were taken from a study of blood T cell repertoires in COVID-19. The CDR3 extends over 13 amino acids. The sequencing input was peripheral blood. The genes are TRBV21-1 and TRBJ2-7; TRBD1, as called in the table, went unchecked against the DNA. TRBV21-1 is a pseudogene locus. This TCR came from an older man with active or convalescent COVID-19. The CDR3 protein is CAGGNRVGYEQYF. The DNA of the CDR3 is TGTGCCGGGGGCAACAGGGTGGGCTACGAGCAGTACTTC.